The 10 T cell receptor beta chains reported below all come from one sample, sequenced in a study of PD-1 blockade in classical Hodgkin lymphoma. Time point given: newly diagnosed, previously untreated cHL patient sample. TCRdb keeps only in-frame clones here, not all; method: immunoSEQ multiplex PCR. The table lists roughly 77,000 clones, 85% to 95% of them singletons. Specimen: peripheral blood mononuclear cells (PBMCs). These receptors were taken from a human donor with classical Hodgkin lymphoma.

The genes are TRBV27 and TRBJ1-2; 9 nucleotides match TRBD1. The CDR3 contains 15 residues. The V gene end was trimmed by 9 bases and the J gene end by 6 bases; junction bases not matched to a gene: 14. In germline, CDR1 is MNHEY, CDR2 SMNVEV (reference sequence). The CDR3 spells CASFSARDRAHGYTF. CDR3 coding DNA: TGTGCCAGTTTCTCGGCCCGGGACAGGGCTCATGGCTACACCTTC.

V is TRBV4-1 and J is TRBJ1-2; 7 nucleotides match TRBD1. CDR1 and CDR2 (germline): MGHRA, YSYEKL. After removal of 3 bases from V and 1 base from J, the junction contained 14 bases not matched to a gene. This CDR3 is built from 18 residues. This CDR3 is CASSHPGTTGLGNYGYTF. The CDR3 bases are TGCGCCAGCAGCCATCCGGGGACGACAGGGCTCGGTAACTATGGCTACACCTTC.

In this sample, this clone turned up a few times. This chain joins TRBV5-6 and TRBJ1-3; D may be TRBD1 (6 bases). From germline, CDR1 is SGHDT and CDR2 YYEEEE. The V gene lost 1 base and the J gene lost 4 bases, with 9 bases spanning the gap. The CDR3 has 14 amino acids. In nucleotides, the CDR3 is TGTGCCAGCAGCTTGCAGGGGCTAGGAAACACCATATATTTT. Its protein is CASSLQGLGNTIYF. The entire variable domain, with the rest obtained from reference TRBV5-6 and TRBJ1-3, is as follows: DAGVTQSPTHLIKTRGQQVTLRCSPKSGHDTVSWYQQALGQGPQFIFQYYEEEERQRGNFPDRFSGHQFPNYSSELNVNALLLGDSALYLCASSLQGLGNTIYFGEGSWLTVV.

The chain couples TRBV29-1 to TRBJ2-6; D might be TRBD1 (5 bases). CDR1 is SQVTM, CDR2 ANQGSEA, per germline. V lost 1 base and J lost 3, with 10 bases in between. The CDR3 loop spans 15 amino acids. The CDR3 protein is CSVEGGSYGANVLTF. In DNA form, the CDR3 reads TGCAGCGTTGAAGGGGGCTCGTATGGGGCCAACGTCCTGACTTTC.

The rearrangement joins TRBV10-1 to TRBJ1-1; D is undetermined. CDR1 and CDR2 from the germline V gene are WNHNN and SYGVQD (reference sequence). This CDR3 is 13 amino acids long. V lost 4 bases to trimming and J lost 2 bases, with 8 bases between them. The CDR3 loop is CASSVTTNTEAFF. CDR3 bases: TGCGCCAGCAGTGTTACGACAAACACTGAAGCTTTCTTT.

The rearrangement links TRBV2 to TRBJ2-2; D gene ambiguous. This CDR3 has 13 amino acids. Trimming removed 7 bases at V and 6 bases at J, with 12 bases between. Germline-derived CDR1 and CDR2 are SNHLY and FYNNEI. The CDR3 region has the DNA TGTGCCAGCATTGCTGGGTACGCCGGGGAGCTGTTTTTT. This sequence encodes CASIAGYAGELFF.

The rearrangement links TRBV7-9 to TRBJ2-5, with D perhaps assigned TRBD1 or TRBD2 (6 bases each). Looked up from germline, CDR1 is SEHNR and CDR2 is FQNEAQ (reference sequence). The CDR3 runs to 18 residues. Trimming stripped 0 bases from V and 1 base from J, with 18 bases between. The DNA of the CDR3 is TGTGCCAGCAGCTTAGCTCCGATGGGGGGCGACTTCCAAGAGACCCAGTACTTC. Translating gives CASSLAPMGGDFQETQYF.

This clone was observed a single time. The chain is built from TRBV11-2 and TRBJ2-2, with D hard to call. The V gene's germline CDR1 is SGHAT and CDR2 FQNNGV. V was trimmed by 3 bases and J by 0 bases, leaving 11 bases between them. This CDR3 spans 16 amino acids. The CDR3, as DNA: TGTGCCAGCAGCTTTGGACGGCTCGCGAACACCGGGGAGCTGTTTTTT. This gives the protein CASSFGRLANTGELFF.

This clone came up a few times. The chain employs TRBV10-3 and TRBJ1-5, with 9 nucleotides matching TRBD1. The CDR3 is made up of 15 amino acids. J was trimmed by 3 bases and V by 5 bases; bases with no gene match: 5. Germline assignment: CDR1 ENHRY and CDR2 SYGVKD. CDR3 amino acids: CAISKQGAFNQPQHF. DNA of the CDR3: TGTGCCATCAGTAAACAGGGGGCGTTCAATCAGCCCCAGCATTTT.

The J gene is TRBJ2-7, the V gene TRBV6-4; possibly TRBD1 or TRBD2 for D (5 bases each). The CDR3 runs 15 residues. CDR1 MRHNA and CDR2 SNTAGT come from the germline V gene. Between the trimmed V and J ends, which lost 3 bases and 4 bases, there was a span of 16 bases. The CDR3 nucleotides are TGTGCCAGCAGTGAGGGGACCAAGGGTTGGTACGAGCAGTACTTC. Protein sequence: CASSEGTKGWYEQYF.